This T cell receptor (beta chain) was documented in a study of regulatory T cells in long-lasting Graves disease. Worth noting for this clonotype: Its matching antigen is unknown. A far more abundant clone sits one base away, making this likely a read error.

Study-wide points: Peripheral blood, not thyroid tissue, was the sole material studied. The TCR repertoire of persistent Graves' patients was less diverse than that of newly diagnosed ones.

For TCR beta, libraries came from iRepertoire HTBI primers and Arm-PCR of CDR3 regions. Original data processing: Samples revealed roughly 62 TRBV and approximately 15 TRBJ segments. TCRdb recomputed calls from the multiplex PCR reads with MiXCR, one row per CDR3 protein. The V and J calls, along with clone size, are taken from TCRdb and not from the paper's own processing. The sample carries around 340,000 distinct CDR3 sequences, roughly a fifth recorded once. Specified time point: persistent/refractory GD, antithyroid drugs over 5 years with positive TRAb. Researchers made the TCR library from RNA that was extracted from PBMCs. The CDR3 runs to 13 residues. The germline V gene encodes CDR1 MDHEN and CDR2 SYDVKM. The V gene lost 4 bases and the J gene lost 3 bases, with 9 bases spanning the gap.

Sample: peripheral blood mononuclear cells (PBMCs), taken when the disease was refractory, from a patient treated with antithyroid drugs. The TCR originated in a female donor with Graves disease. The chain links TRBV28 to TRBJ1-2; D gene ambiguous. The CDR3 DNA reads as TGTGCCAGCAGTTGCCGACCCGACTATGGCTACACCTTC. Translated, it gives CASSCRPDYGYTF.